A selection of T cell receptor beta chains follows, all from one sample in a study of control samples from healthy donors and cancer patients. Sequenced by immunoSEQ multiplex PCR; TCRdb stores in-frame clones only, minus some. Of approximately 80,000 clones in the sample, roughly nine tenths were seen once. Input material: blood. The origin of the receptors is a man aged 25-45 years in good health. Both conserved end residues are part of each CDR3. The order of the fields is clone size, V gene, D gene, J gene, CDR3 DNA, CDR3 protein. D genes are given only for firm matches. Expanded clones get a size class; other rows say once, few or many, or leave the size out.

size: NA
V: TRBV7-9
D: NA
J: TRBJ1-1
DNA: TGTGCCAGCAGCTTCTATTCGGAGAACACTGAAGCTTTCTTT
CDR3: CASSFYSENTEAFF

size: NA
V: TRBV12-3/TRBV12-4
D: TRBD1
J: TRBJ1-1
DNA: TGTGCCAGCAGTGGACAGGGAAACACTGAAGCTTTCTTT
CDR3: CASSGQGNTEAFF

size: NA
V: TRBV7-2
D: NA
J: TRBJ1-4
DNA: TGTGCCAGCAGCTTAATTTGGGACACTAATGAAAAACTGTTTTTT
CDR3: CASSLIWDTNEKLFF

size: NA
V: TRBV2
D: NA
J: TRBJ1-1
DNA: TGTGCCAGCAGTGAAAGGGCCCCAACCCAAGCTTTCTTT
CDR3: CASSERAPTQAFF

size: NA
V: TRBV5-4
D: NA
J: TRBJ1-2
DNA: TGTGCCAGCAGCTTGGCTGGGGGCGAAGGCTACACCTTC
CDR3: CASSLAGGEGYTF

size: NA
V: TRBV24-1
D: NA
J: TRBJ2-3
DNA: TGTGCCACCCAGGTGGTAGGTCGGATAAGGACAGATACGCAGTATTTT
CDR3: CATQVVGRIRTDTQYF

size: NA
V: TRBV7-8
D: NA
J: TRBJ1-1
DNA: TGTGCCAGCAGCTTAGGCGGCGGATTGAACACTGAAGCTTTCTTT
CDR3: CASSLGGGLNTEAFF

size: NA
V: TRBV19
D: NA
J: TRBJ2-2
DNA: TGTGCCAGTACCTCCCTTTCTCCGAACACCGGGGAGCTGTTTTTT
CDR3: CASTSLSPNTGELFF

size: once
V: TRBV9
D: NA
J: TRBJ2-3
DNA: TGTGCCAGCAGCGCACAGAGCACAGATACGCAGTATTTT
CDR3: CASSAQSTDTQYF

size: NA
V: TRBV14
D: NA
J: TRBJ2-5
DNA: TGTGCCAGCAGCCTAGGGTCTGGCTTAAGGGAGACCCAGTACTTC
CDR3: CASSLGSGLRETQYF